The 26 T cell receptor beta chains presented below share a single source sample, sequenced in a study of blood T cell repertoires in COVID-19. Measured with immunoSEQ multiplex PCR; TCRdb has only the in-frame clones, and not every one. The sample records around 80,000 clones, around 89% being singletons. The sample comprised peripheral blood. The receptors derive from a man aged 55 to 69 with acute or convalescent COVID-19.

This chain joins TRBV5-1 and TRBJ2-4, with TRBD2 matching 12 bases. With 4 bases clipped from V and 3 bases from J, the junction kept 14 bases outside the gene matches. Looked up from germline, CDR1 is SGHRS and CDR2 is YFSETQ. The CDR3 consists of 19 residues. As DNA, the CDR3 is TGCGCCAGCAGCCCTGGACTAGCGGGACAGGGTCGGGACAAAAACATTCAGTACTTC. Its protein product is CASSPGLAGQGRDKNIQYF.

The rearrangement joins TRBV6-6 to TRBJ2-5; D is unresolved. The germline V gene encodes CDR1 MNHNY and CDR2 SVGAGI (reference sequence). Trimming removed 6 bases at V and 5 bases at J, with 25 bases between. The CDR3 is 17 amino acids. The DNA for the CDR3 is TGTGCCAGCAGGCGAGACCTCAACTCGGCGGCTAGGGAGACCCAGTACTTC. Translated: CASRRDLNSAARETQYF.

This clone was picked up a small number of times. CDR3 DNA: TGTGCCAGCAGCGTACTTCGACAGGGGGTTGATGAAGCTTTCTTT. Its protein product is CASSVLRQGVDEAFF. V usage is TRBV9 and J usage is TRBJ1-1; 9 positions agree with TRBD1. There are 15 residues in the CDR3. J lost 7 bases, V lost 1 base, and 8 bases had no gene match. In germline, CDR1 is SGDLS, CDR2 YYNGEE.

The chain links TRBV27 to TRBJ2-7, with 8 bases aligning to TRBD1. CDR1 and CDR2 (germline): MNHEY, SMNVEV (reference sequence). The CDR3 runs 16 residues. V was clipped by 2 bases and J by 3 bases; unmatched bases: 9. CDR3 sequence (DNA): TGTGCCAGCAGTTTAAAACAGGGGGTAATGGGCTACGAGCAGTACTTC. It codes for CASSLKQGVMGYEQYF.

V and J are TRBV7-3 and TRBJ2-1; 8 positions agree with TRBD2. After removal of 3 bases from V and 0 bases from J, the junction contained 7 bases not matched to a gene. Germline CDR1 SGHTA, CDR2 FQGTGA. This CDR3 contains 17 residues. The CDR3 reads CASSFELSGSSYNEQFF. The CDR3 DNA reads TGTGCCAGCAGCTTCGAGTTGAGCGGGAGCTCCTACAATGAGCAGTTCTTC.

V usage is TRBV3-1 (or the pseudogene TRBV3-2) and J usage is TRBJ2-1, with 15 bases aligning to TRBD2. Losses at the gene ends were 4 bases for V and 7 bases for J; bases not matched to a gene: 26. The CDR3 extends over 23 amino acids. In germline, CDR1 is LGHDT, CDR2 YNNKEL (reference sequence). CDR3 nucleotides: TGTGCCAGCAGCCCCACACAAATCCTACAGGGATCTGGGACTAGCGGGAGGAGAAATGAGCAGTTCTTC. This translates into CASSPTQILQGSGTSGRRNEQFF.

The chain joins TRBV6-1 to TRBJ2-1; D remains ambiguous. CDR1 and CDR2 (germline): MNHNS, SASEGT. The CDR3 spans 12 residues. Trimming shortened V by 2 bases and J by 8 bases, and 7 bases separated the two germline ends. The CDR3 bases are TGTGCCAGCAGTGAAAGGAGCGATGAGCAGTTCTTC. It yields the protein CASSERSDEQFF.

The gene calls are TRBV20-1 and TRBJ2-3; 9 bases agree with TRBD2. CDR3 size: 16 residues. The germline V gene has CDR1 DFQATT and CDR2 SNEGSKA (reference sequence). Germline trimming cut 3 bases from V and 6 bases from J; bases unmatched to any gene: 13. The CDR3 region has the DNA TGCAGTGCTAGTAGCAGGCGGCGGGAGGGCCGCGATACGCAGTATTTT. Translation: CSASSRRREGRDTQYF.

In its sample, this clone was seen once. The chain couples TRBV5-4 to TRBJ2-5, with D perhaps matching TRBD2 (6 bases). CDR3 length: 13 residues. The V end was cut by 1 base, the J end by 7 bases, with 11 bases between. CDR1 and CDR2 from the germline V gene are SGHNT and YYREEE (reference sequence). The CDR3 here is CASSLRAAGTQYF. The CDR3 DNA sequence: TGTGCCAGCAGCTTGAGGGCAGCGGGGACCCAGTACTTC.

This clone was detected only once. The identical CDR3 is also encoded by other nucleotide sequences in the sample. This CDR3 is CASSRGQGRNQPQHF. The CDR3 nucleotides are TGTGCCAGCAGCCGAGGACAGGGAAGGAATCAGCCCCAGCATTTT. The chain employs TRBV5-6 and TRBJ1-5; 8 nucleotides align to TRBD1. In germline, CDR1 is SGHDT, CDR2 YYEEEE. This CDR3 comprises 15 residues. After removal of 4 bases from V and 4 bases from J, the junction contained 7 bases not matched to a gene.

This rearrangement joins TRBV6-5 to TRBJ1-4; D remains ambiguous. V lost 4 bases, J lost 0 bases, and 12 bases lay in between. Germline V gene lookup returns CDR1 MNHEY and CDR2 SVGAGI. The CDR3 totals 16 residues. The CDR3, as DNA: TGTGCCAGCAGTTTAGGCAGCGACGCAACTAATGAAAAACTGTTTTTT. Amino acid sequence: CASSLGSDATNEKLFF.

V is TRBV6-5 and J is TRBJ2-3, with 7 bases lining up with TRBD1. J gave up 6 bases and V 2 bases, and 8 bases lay outside the gene matches. This CDR3 contains 15 residues. Germline assignment: CDR1 MNHEY and CDR2 SVGAGI. The CDR3 nucleotides read TGTGCCAGCAGTTACAGACAGGGATTATCGGATACGCAGTATTTT. Its protein product is CASSYRQGLSDTQYF.

Here the CDR3 DNA reads TGTGCCAGCAGTTTAGGCGCAACGAGCGGGACTTACGAGCAGTACTTC. This sequence encodes CASSLGATSGTYEQYF. J is TRBJ2-7 and V is TRBV27; TRBD2 agrees at 7 bases. The germline V gene has CDR1 MNHEY and CDR2 SMNVEV (reference sequence). The CDR3 loop spans 16 amino acids. The J segment lost 4 bases and the V segment lost 2 bases, leaving 11 bases of the junction unmatched.

This clone is a singleton in its sample. The V gene is TRBV5-1, the J gene TRBJ2-5; a possible D gene is TRBD2 (5 bases). In germline, CDR1 is SGHRS, CDR2 YFSETQ. Trimming left V 7 bases short and J 1 base short, with 14 bases between. This CDR3 is 14 amino acids long. The CDR3 sequence: CASGSVGSQETQYF. The CDR3 DNA is TGCGCCAGCGGGAGTGTGGGTAGCCAAGAGACCCAGTACTTC. The whole variable domain, filled in from reference TRBV5-1 and TRBJ2-5, reads KAGVTQTPRYLIKTRGQQVTLSCSPISGHRSVSWYQQTPGQGLQFLFEYFSETQRNKGNFPGRFSGRQFSNSRSEMNVSTLELGDSALYLCASGSVGSQETQYFGPGTRLLVL.

CDR3 bases: TGTGCCAGCAGCTTGGGACCGGGAGGAACTGGGGCCAACGTCCTGACTTTC. Its protein is CASSLGPGGTGANVLTF. The chain carries TRBV5-4 and TRBJ2-6; 7 nucleotides align to TRBD2. The V gene end was trimmed by 0 bases and the J gene end by 2 bases; junction bases not matched to a gene: 5. The CDR3 is made up of 17 amino acids. From germline, CDR1 is SGHNT and CDR2 YYREEE (reference sequence).

The chain combines TRBV5-5 with TRBJ1-2; no reliable D call. CDR1 SGHKS and CDR2 YYEKEE come from the germline V gene (reference sequence). The CDR3 covers 13 residues. The germline V and J ends were trimmed by 0 bases and 2 bases, with 5 bases remaining between them. The CDR3 nucleotides read TGTGCCAGCAGCTTGGCGGGGAACTATGGCTACACCTTC. Its protein product is CASSLAGNYGYTF.

The chain carries TRBV19 and TRBJ1-2, with TRBD1 as a possible D gene (6 bases). V gave up 2 bases and J gave up 4 bases, with 11 bases separating them. The CDR3 loop spans 14 amino acids. Germline CDR1 and CDR2: LNHDA and SQIVND (reference sequence). The CDR3: CASSILGGSYGYTF. DNA of the CDR3: TGTGCCAGTAGTATACTAGGGGGAAGCTATGGCTACACCTTC.

This sequence joins TRBV29-1 and TRBJ2-3; 11 nucleotides match TRBD2. Germline values: CDR1 SQVTM, CDR2 ANQGSEA. The CDR3 totals 19 residues. J was trimmed by 5 bases and V by 0 bases; bases with no gene match: 16. The CDR3 DNA reads TGCAGCGTTGAAGAGCTCCTAGCGGGGGGAATGCTATTAGGAGATACGCAGTATTTT. Translation: CSVEELLAGGMLLGDTQYF.

CDR3 bases: TGTGCCAGTAGTACGCCCCACAGTTCCTCTAATGAAAAACTGTTTTTT. As protein: CASSTPHSSSNEKLFF. The chain combines TRBV19 with TRBJ1-4; D remains unclear. From germline, CDR1 is LNHDA and CDR2 SQIVND (reference sequence). The ends were cut back, 4 bases at V and 3 bases at J, with 15 bases in the middle. CDR3 length: 16 residues.

The CDR3 here is CASSRTSGSSYNEQFF. In nucleotides, the CDR3 is TGTGCCAGCTCTCGGACTAGCGGTAGCTCCTACAATGAGCAGTTCTTC. The V gene is TRBV18, the J gene TRBJ2-1, with TRBD2 matching 10 bases. The CDR3 is made up of 16 amino acids. The V gene's germline CDR1 is KGHSH and CDR2 LQKENI. With V trimmed by 6 bases and J by 0 bases, 5 bases remained unmatched.

The rearrangement uses TRBV6-1 and TRBJ1-5; 9 bases match TRBD1. CDR1 is MNHNS and CDR2 is SASEGT in the germline V gene. V gave up 2 bases and J gave up 3 bases; unmatched junction bases: 11. The CDR3 spans 18 residues. This CDR3 reads CASSETPTGTGNNQPQHF. The CDR3 bases are TGTGCCAGCAGTGAAACCCCAACCGGGACAGGGAACAATCAGCCCCAGCATTTT.

V is TRBV18 and J is TRBJ2-3; D gene uncertain. Germline CDR1 and CDR2: KGHSH and LQKENI. The CDR3 consists of 15 residues. V was cut by 0 bases and J by 0 bases, with 7 bases left in between. CDR3 protein: CASSPPSLSTDTQYF. The CDR3, as DNA: TGTGCCAGCTCACCACCGTCCCTTAGCACAGATACGCAGTATTTT. The entire variable domain, with the rest obtained from reference TRBV18 and TRBJ2-3, is as follows: NAGVMQNPRHLVRRRGQEARLRCSPMKGHSHVYWYRQLPEEGLKFMVYLQKENIIDESGMPKERFSAEFPKEGPSILRIQQVVRGDSAAYFCASSPPSLSTDTQYFGPGTRLTVL.

This chain uses TRBV30 with TRBJ2-1; D remains ambiguous. Germline values: CDR1 GTSNPN, CDR2 SVGIG (reference sequence). The V gene lost 0 bases and the J gene lost 0 bases, with 9 bases spanning the gap. CDR3 length equals 15 residues. The CDR3 DNA follows: TGTGCCTGGAGTGTCGGATTAGCCTCCTACAATGAGCAGTTCTTC. It codes for CAWSVGLASYNEQFF.

The chain has TRBV12-3 or TRBV12-4 and TRBJ1-6; unclear D gene. The CDR3 extends over 11 amino acids. The V end was cut by 3 bases, the J end by 10 bases, with 4 bases between. The CDR3 bases are TGTGCCAGCAGTTTCGGGTCACCCCTCCACTTT. This gives the protein CASSFGSPLHF.

The chain employs TRBV2 and TRBJ2-1; 9 bases are a match to TRBD2. This CDR3 has 15 residues. The trim removed 6 bases at V and 0 bases at J, leaving 3 bases unmatched. From germline, CDR1 is SNHLY and CDR2 FYNNEI. CDR3 amino acids: CASSLSGSSYNEQFF. DNA of the CDR3: TGTGCCAGCAGCCTTAGCGGGAGCTCCTACAATGAGCAGTTCTTC.

J is TRBJ2-3 and V is TRBV5-1, with 7 nucleotides matching TRBD1. The CDR3 length is 15 residues. The V segment lost 4 bases and the J segment 3 bases; nucleotides outside the gene matches: 8. Germline V CDR1 and CDR2: SGHRS, YFSETQ. CDR3 region: CASSPERQGTDTQYF. CDR3 sequence (DNA): TGCGCCAGCAGCCCCGAACGACAGGGAACAGATACGCAGTATTTT.